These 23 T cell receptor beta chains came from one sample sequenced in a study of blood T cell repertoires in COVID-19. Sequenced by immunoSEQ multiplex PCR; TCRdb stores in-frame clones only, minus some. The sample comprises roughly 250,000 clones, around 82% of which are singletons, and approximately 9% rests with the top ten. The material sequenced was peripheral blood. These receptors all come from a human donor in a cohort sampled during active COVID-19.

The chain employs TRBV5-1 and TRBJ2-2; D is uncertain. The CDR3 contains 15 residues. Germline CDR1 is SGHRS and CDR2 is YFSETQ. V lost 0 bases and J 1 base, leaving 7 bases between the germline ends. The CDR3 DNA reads TGCGCCAGCAGCTTGGTTCCAGGGAACACCGGGGAGCTGTTTTTT. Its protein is CASSLVPGNTGELFF.

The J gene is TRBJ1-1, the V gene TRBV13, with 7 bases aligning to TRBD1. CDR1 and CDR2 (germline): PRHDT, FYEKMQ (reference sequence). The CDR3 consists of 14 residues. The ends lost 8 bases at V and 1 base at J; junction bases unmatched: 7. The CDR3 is CASLRQGANTEAFF. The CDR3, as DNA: TGTGCCAGCCTTCGACAGGGTGCGAACACTGAAGCTTTCTTT.

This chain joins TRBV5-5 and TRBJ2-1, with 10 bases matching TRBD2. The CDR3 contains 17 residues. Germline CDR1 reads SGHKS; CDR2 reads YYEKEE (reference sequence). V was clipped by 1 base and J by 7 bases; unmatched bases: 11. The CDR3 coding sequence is TGTGCCAGCAGCTTGACTTTGATAGCGGGAGGCCAGAATGAGCAGTTCTTC. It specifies CASSLTLIAGGQNEQFF.

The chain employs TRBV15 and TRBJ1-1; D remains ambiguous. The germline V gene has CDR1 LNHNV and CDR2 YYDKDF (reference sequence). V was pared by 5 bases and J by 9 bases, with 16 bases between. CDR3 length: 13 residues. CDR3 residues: CATSPDFTVQAFF. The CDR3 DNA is TGTGCCACCAGCCCTGACTTTACGGTCCAAGCTTTCTTT.

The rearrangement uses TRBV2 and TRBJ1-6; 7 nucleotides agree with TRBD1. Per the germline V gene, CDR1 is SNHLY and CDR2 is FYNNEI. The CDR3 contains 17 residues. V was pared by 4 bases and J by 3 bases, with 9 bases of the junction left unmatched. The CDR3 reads CASSADRAGLYNSPLHF. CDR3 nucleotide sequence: TGTGCCAGCAGTGCCGACAGGGCAGGACTCTATAATTCACCCCTCCACTTT.

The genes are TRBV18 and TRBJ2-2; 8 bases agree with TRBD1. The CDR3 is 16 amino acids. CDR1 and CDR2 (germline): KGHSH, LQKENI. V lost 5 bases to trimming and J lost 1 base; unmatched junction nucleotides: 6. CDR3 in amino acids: CASSSRGQVNTGELFF. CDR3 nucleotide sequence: TGTGCCAGCTCATCAAGGGGACAGGTGAACACCGGGGAGCTGTTTTTT.

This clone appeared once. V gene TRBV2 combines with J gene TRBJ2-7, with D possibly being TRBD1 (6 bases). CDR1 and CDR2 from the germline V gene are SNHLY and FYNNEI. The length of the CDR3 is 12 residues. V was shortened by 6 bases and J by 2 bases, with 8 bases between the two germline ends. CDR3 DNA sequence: TGTGCCAGCAGGCGACAGGCCTACGAGCAGTACTTC. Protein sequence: CASRRQAYEQYF.

CDR3 amino acids: CASSQDAGGRDTQYF. The CDR3, as DNA: TGTGCCAGCAGCCAAGACGCGGGAGGGAGAGATACGCAGTATTTT. The rearrangement joins TRBV14 to TRBJ2-3; 9 bases fit TRBD2. The V gene end was trimmed by 0 bases and the J gene end by 5 bases; junction bases not matched to a gene: 3. The CDR3 length is 15 residues. Germline CDR1 and CDR2: SGHDN and FVKESK.

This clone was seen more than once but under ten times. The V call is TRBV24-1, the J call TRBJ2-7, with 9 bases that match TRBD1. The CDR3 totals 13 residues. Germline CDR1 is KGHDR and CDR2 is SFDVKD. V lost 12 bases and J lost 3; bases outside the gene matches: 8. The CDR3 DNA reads TGTGCCGACCGGGACAGGGAATTCTACGAGCAGTACTTC. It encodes CADRDREFYEQYF.

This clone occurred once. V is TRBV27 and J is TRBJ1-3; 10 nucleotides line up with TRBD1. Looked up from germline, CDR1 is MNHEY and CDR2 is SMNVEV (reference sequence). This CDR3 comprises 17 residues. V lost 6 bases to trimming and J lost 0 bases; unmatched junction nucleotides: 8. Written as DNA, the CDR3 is TGTGCCAGCAGAGACACGACAGGGGGCTCCTCTGGAAACACCATATATTTT. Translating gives CASRDTTGGSSGNTIYF.

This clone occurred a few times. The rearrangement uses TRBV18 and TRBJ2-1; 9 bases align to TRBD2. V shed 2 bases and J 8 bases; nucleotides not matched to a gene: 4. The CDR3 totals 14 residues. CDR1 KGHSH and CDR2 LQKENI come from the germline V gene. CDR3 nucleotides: TGTGCCAGCTCACCATTGCGGGGGGGGGATGAGCAGTTCTTC. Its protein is CASSPLRGGDEQFF.

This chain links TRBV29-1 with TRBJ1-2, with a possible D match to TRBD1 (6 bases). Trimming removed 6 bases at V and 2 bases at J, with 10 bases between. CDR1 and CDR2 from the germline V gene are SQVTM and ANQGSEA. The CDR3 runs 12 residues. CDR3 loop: CSVTGPNYGYTF. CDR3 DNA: TGCAGCGTCACAGGGCCGAACTATGGCTACACCTTC.

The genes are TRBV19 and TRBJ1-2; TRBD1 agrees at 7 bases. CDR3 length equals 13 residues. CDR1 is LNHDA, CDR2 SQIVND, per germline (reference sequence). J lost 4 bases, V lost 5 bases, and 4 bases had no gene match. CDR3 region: CASSAQGFYGYTF. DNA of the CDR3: TGTGCCAGTAGTGCACAGGGGTTCTATGGCTACACCTTC.

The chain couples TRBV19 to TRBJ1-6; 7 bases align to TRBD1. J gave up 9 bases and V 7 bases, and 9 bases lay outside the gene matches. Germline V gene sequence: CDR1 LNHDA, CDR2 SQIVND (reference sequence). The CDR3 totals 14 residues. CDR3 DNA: TGTGCCAGTAAGTTGGGACAGTTCGGTTCACCCCTCCACTTT. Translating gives CASKLGQFGSPLHF.

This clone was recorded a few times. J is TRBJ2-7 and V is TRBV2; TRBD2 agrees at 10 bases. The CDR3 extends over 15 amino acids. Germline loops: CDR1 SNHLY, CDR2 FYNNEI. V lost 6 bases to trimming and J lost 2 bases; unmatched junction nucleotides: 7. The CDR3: CASREGLARTYEQYF. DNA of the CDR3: TGTGCCAGCAGAGAGGGACTAGCGAGAACCTACGAGCAGTACTTC.

CDR3 in DNA: TGTGCCAGCAGCTTTCTAATTGGCTACACCTTC. It is translated as CASSFLIGYTF. This chain links TRBV7-2 with TRBJ1-2; D is uncertain. Germline-derived CDR1 and CDR2 are SGHTA and FQGNSA. This CDR3 contains 11 residues. Trimming removed 3 bases at V and 7 bases at J, with 6 bases between.

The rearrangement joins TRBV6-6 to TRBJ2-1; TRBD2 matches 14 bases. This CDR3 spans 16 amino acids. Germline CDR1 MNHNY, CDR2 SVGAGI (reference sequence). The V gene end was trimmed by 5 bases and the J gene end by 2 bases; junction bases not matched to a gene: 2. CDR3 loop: CASSRLAGGPYNEQFF. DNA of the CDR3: TGTGCCAGCAGTCGACTAGCGGGAGGGCCCTACAATGAGCAGTTCTTC.

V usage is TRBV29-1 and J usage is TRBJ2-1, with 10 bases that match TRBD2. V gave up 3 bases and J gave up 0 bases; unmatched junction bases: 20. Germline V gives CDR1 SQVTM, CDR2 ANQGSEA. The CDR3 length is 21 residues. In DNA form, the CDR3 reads TGCAGCGTTGACGCCATCCTCCGGGGTAGCGGGAGGACCTACTCCTACAATGAGCAGTTCTTC. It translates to CSVDAILRGSGRTYSYNEQFF.

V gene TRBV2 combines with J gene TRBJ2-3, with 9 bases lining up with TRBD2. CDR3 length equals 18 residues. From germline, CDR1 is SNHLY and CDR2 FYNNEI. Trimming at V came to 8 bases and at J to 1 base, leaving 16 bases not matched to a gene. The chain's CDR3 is CASVRRRGGRIGTDTQYF. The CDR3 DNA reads TGTGCCAGCGTAAGACGGCGGGGGGGCCGTATTGGCACAGATACGCAGTATTTT.

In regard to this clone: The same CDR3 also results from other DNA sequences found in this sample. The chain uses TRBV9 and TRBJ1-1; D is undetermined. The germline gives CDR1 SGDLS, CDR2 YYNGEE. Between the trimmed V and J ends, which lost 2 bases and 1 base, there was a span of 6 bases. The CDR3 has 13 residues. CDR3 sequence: CASSVTGNTEAFF. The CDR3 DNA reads TGTGCCAGCAGCGTCACCGGGAACACTGAAGCTTTCTTT.

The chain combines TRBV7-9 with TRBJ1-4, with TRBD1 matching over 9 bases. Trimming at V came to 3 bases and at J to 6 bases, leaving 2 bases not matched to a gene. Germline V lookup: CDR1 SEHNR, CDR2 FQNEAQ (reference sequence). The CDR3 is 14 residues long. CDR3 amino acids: CASSLGTGYEKLFF. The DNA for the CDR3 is TGTGCCAGCAGCTTGGGGACAGGGTATGAAAAACTGTTTTTT. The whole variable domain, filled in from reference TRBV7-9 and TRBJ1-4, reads DTGVSQNPRHKITKRGQNVTFRCDPISEHNRLYWYRQTLGQGPEFLTYFQNEAQLEKSRLLSDRFSAERPKGSFSTLEIQRTEQGDSAMYLCASSLGTGYEKLFFGSGTQLSVL.

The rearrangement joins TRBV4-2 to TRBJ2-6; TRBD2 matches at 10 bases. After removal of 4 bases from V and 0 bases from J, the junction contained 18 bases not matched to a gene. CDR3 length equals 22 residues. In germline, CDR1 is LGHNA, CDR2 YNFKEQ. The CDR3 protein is CASSPTNQASGGLSSGANVLTF. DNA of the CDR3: TGTGCCAGCAGCCCGACTAATCAGGCTAGCGGGGGCCTTAGCTCTGGGGCCAACGTCCTGACTTTC.

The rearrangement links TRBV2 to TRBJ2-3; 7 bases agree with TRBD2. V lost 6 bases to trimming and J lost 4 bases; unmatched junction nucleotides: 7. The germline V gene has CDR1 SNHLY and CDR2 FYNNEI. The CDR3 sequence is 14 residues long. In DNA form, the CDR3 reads TGTGCCAGCAGGCTAGCGGATCGGTCAGATACGCAGTATTTT. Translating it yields CASRLADRSDTQYF.